Here is one T cell receptor beta chain with its context. Original processing methods: Cell counts per sample came from amplifying reference gene primers. Produced via immunoSEQ multiplex PCR; TCRdb's table is partial and in-frame only. That table supplies the V and J calls and clone size; D and trimming were determined from the DNA. The table has nearly 35,000 clones, around 87% seen once; the top ten hold 44%. The CDR3 extends over 14 amino acids. V shed 0 bases and J shed 8 bases, with 14 bases lying between them. The germline V gene has CDR1 SGHRS and CDR2 YFSETQ. The entry originates in a study of blood T cell repertoires in COVID-19. In the study overall: The samples span acute and convalescent COVID-19 from the United States, Italy and Spain. In each case, the material was cDNA or gDNA derived from T cells, B-cell-depleted T cells, or PBMCs.

The sample taken for sequencing was peripheral blood. V and J are TRBV5-1 and TRBJ1-1, with a weak D call TRBD1 (5 bases). The receptor's source is a human donor in a cohort sampled during active COVID-19. The CDR3 nucleotides are TGCGCCAGCAGCTTGGGGGAGGTTGGGGCAGAAGCTTTCTTT. It yields the protein CASSLGEVGAEAFF.